This T cell receptor beta chain was identified during a study of T cell clonality in common variable immunodeficiency (dated by TCRdb to about 2015). Study-level results and caveats: Even though DNA input was equal, the average per sample came to about 81,820 unique sequences for controls compared with about 31,547 for CVID samples. CVID TCRbeta sequences reportedly showed fewer deletions and N-nucleotide insertions and lacked highly modified clones with 13 or more V deletions. Differences among patients in the CVID cohort limited the correlations between repertoire features and clinical complications. The authors noted that sequencing repertoires of T cell subpopulations would be needed to clarify what caused the increased clonality in CVID. TCRbeta clonality was higher in CVID subjects than in healthy controls (t-test p = 0.018), and the increase was most characteristic of about a third of subjects. CVID subjects shared fewer TCRbeta clones with each other than healthy controls did (p < 0.0001).

Most of the CVID patients and most of the healthy controls were of Caucasian heritage. From each donor, about 4.5 to 9 ml of heparinized peripheral whole blood was collected. TCRbeta CDR3 repertoires were sequenced from genomic DNA of adults with common variable immune deficiency (CVID) and healthy adult controls. The control group was made up of roughly 22 healthy adult volunteers (about ten male and roughly twelve female) whose ages ranged from roughly 23 to 66 years, with a mean age of approximately 35. Diluted blood was subjected to density centrifugation over Hypaque 1077 or Ficoll-Paque for isolation of peripheral blood mononuclear cells. Genomic DNA was extracted from unsorted mononuclear cells by Qiagen column purification or by a centrifugation-based method. Equivalent amounts of genomic DNA from CVID and control samples were used as sequencing input. For every sample, a 60 bp segment covering the rearranged TCRbeta CDR3 region was amplified and then sequenced. The immunoSEQ assay, a bias-corrected multiplex PCR combined with high-throughput sequencing, was used for TCRbeta amplification. In the original analysis: Each unique nucleotide sequence was treated as a clone and annotated with V, D and J genes, copy number and frequency. Sequences were labeled productive if in frame, and non-productive if out of frame or containing stop codons. As previously described, Shannon's entropy was used to calculate clonality. The predicted amino acid sequences of productive clones were used to derive the mean CDR3 Kyte-Doolittle hydropathy. Using the R hclust function, scaled V gene usage was clustered hierarchically with Manhattan distance and complete linkage. Sharing of clones by CDR3 amino acid sequence was evaluated through resampling of 12 repertoires per group over 100 rounds. Repertoires were searched for 70 published EBV-specific and a few hundred published CMV-specific TCRbeta sequences. After two CVID samples that produced fewer than 10,000 sequences were dropped from the analysis, a few dozen CVID repertoires remained. Not all clones reach the TCRdb copy of this immuneACCESS table, which keeps in-frame sequences only. Checked studies attribute under half of the gap to unresolved V genes and leave the rest unexplained. V and J calls and clone size are given by that table; D and trimming were obtained from the DNA. The table notes tens of thousands of clones here, none of them singletons. The ten largest clones represent about 1.8% of the sample.

This clone was recorded many times. The target of this receptor is not known. The CDR3 goes on 3 residues after the read ends, and that part is filled in from the germline J gene. Reading the germline V gene gives CDR1 SGHTA and CDR2 FQGNSA. The CDR3 holds 14 amino acids from the cysteine to the phenylalanine. The DNA covers only part of the CDR3, 33 bases in frame from base 1. Trimming removed 5 bases from V and 5 bases from J; the gene matches leave 6 bases unexplained. Sequences were obtained from peripheral blood mononuclear cells. The V gene is TRBV7-2 and the J gene is TRBJ1-5, and TRBD1 aligns with 7 junction nucleotides. The receptor was derived from a person aged 18 to 75 in good health. Incomplete CDR3 DNA: TGTGCCAGCAGCATACAGGGGATTGATCAGCCC. Its protein product is CASSIQGIDQP. The CDR3 in its entirety is CASSIQGIDQPQHF.